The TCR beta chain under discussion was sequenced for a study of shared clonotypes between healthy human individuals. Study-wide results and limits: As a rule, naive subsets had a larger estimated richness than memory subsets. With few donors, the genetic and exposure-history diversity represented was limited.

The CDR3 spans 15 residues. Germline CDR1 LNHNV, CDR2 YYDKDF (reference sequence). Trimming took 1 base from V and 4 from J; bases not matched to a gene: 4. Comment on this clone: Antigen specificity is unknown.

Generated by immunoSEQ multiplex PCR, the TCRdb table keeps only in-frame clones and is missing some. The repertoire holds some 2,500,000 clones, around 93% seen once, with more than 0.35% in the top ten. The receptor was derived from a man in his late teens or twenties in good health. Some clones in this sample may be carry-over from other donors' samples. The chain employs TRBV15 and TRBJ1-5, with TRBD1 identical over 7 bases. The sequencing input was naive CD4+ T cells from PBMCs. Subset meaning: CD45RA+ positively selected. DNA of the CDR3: TGTGCCACCAGCAGAGGACAGGGAGTGAATCAGCCCCAGCATTTT. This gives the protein CATSRGQGVNQPQHF.